This passage covers 8 T cell receptor beta chains from one sample sequenced in a study of blood T cell repertoires in COVID-19. Only in-frame clones appear in the TCRdb table, and some are missing; sequencing was by immunoSEQ multiplex PCR. Altogether roughly 200,000 clones are present, around 86% being singletons, with the ten largest covering 3% to 3.5%. The specimen was peripheral blood. The source is a man aged 55 to 69 with acute or convalescent COVID-19.

The CDR3 here is CASRFGVPGAGNEQFF. In DNA, the CDR3 is TGTGCCAGTAGATTTGGGGTTCCCGGGGCGGGAAATGAGCAGTTCTTC. The chain couples TRBV19 to TRBJ2-1; D might be TRBD2 (6 bases). From germline, CDR1 is LNHDA and CDR2 SQIVND (reference sequence). This CDR3 is 16 amino acids long. V shed 6 bases and J shed 7 bases, with 22 bases lying between them.

The chain links TRBV5-1 to TRBJ2-5; 7 bases fit TRBD2. Germline lookup yields CDR1 SGHRS and CDR2 YFSETQ. Germline trimming cut 4 bases from V and 5 bases from J; bases unmatched to any gene: 11. The CDR3 is made up of 15 amino acids. The CDR3 bases are TGCGCCAGCAGCGCCGGGACCCCCGGGGGGGAGACCCAGTACTTC. Residues: CASSAGTPGGETQYF. Based on the CDR3 plus reference TRBV5-1 and TRBJ2-5, the full variable domain is KAGVTQTPRYLIKTRGQQVTLSCSPISGHRSVSWYQQTPGQGLQFLFEYFSETQRNKGNFPGRFSGRQFSNSRSEMNVSTLELGDSALYLCASSAGTPGGETQYFGPGTRLLVL.

This clone appeared a few times. The chain combines TRBV5-6 with TRBJ2-2; 15 nucleotides agree with TRBD2. The germline V gene has CDR1 SGHDT and CDR2 YYEEEE. The CDR3 runs 18 residues. The J segment lost 0 bases and the V segment lost 4 bases, leaving 4 bases of the junction unmatched. The CDR3 sequence: CASSPGLAGGTNTGELFF. Here the CDR3 DNA reads TGTGCCAGCAGCCCCGGACTAGCGGGGGGGACGAACACCGGGGAGCTGTTTTTT.

This clone was counted once. This chain connects TRBV4-2 to TRBJ2-7; 7 bases map to TRBD2. Trimming took 1 base from V and 6 from J; bases not matched to a gene: 15. The CDR3 extends over 17 amino acids. Germline V gene lookup returns CDR1 LGHNA and CDR2 YNFKEQ. CDR3 coding DNA: TGTGCCAGCAGCCAAGCACGGACGGGGGGTCTACGACTCGAGCAGTACTTC. Protein sequence: CASSQARTGGLRLEQYF.

CDR3 sequence: CATSRRTTGIFTDTQYF. The CDR3 coding sequence is TGTGCCACCAGCAGACGCACTACAGGGATTTTCACAGATACGCAGTATTTT. The chain couples TRBV15 to TRBJ2-3; D possibly corresponds to TRBD1 (6 bases). CDR1 and CDR2 (germline): LNHNV, YYDKDF (reference sequence). The ends were cut back, 2 bases at V and 2 bases at J, with 17 bases in the middle. The CDR3 has 17 amino acids.

The chain carries TRBV5-1 and TRBJ2-2, with D unresolved. The CDR3 has 14 residues. With 6 bases removed from V and 2 bases from J, the gap between germline ends came to 11 bases. CDR1 SGHRS and CDR2 YFSETQ come from the germline V gene. The CDR3 protein is CASIQTVNTGELFF. The CDR3 coding sequence is TGCGCCAGCATCCAGACTGTAAACACCGGGGAGCTGTTTTTT.

The CDR3 region has the DNA TGTGCCGGCCGGAGACAGGGTAGCAATCAGCCCCAGCATTTT. Translated: CAGRRQGSNQPQHF. The genes are TRBV28 and TRBJ1-5; 7 bases agree with TRBD1. Germline CDR1 reads MDHEN; CDR2 reads SYDVKM. V lost 11 bases to trimming and J lost 0 bases; unmatched junction nucleotides: 7. This CDR3 is built from 14 residues.

The chain uses TRBV15 and TRBJ1-6, with 9 positions matching TRBD1. CDR3 size: 17 residues. V was pared by 2 bases and J by 10 bases, with 12 bases of the junction left unmatched. Germline values: CDR1 LNHNV, CDR2 YYDKDF (reference sequence). The CDR3 DNA reads as TGTGCCACCAGCAGACCCCCGGGACAGGGTCCGAAGTCACCCCTCCACTTT. This encodes CATSRPPGQGPKSPLHF.